These 15 T cell receptor beta chains were sequenced from one sample in a study of blood T cell repertoires in COVID-19. The method was immunoSEQ multiplex PCR; TCRdb's version includes in-frame clones alone and lacks a portion of them. The table records over 150,000 clones, about 90% of them present only once. Sequenced input: peripheral blood. The receptor source for this set is a man aged 45-65 years with acute or convalescent COVID-19.

The chain couples TRBV7-9 to TRBJ2-7; TRBD1 matches at 7 bases. CDR3 length equals 13 residues. The germline gives CDR1 SEHNR, CDR2 FQNEAQ (reference sequence). With V trimmed by 8 bases and J by 6 bases, 10 bases remained unmatched. CDR3 in DNA: TGTGCCAGCTCAACCGGGACAGTGGCCGAGCAGTACGTC. This sequence encodes CASSTGTVAEQYV.

This clone showed up just once. This chain joins TRBV7-9 and TRBJ1-5; 9 nucleotides match TRBD1. The CDR3 sequence is 15 residues long. V was pared by 3 bases and J by 6 bases, with 6 bases of the junction left unmatched. From germline, CDR1 is SEHNR and CDR2 FQNEAQ (reference sequence). DNA for the CDR3: TGTGCCAGCAGCTTGGGGACAGGGAGGTTTCAGCCCCAGCATTTT. It translates to CASSLGTGRFQPQHF.

This clone has just one count. The chain carries TRBV28 and TRBJ2-1, with 7 nucleotides matching TRBD2. CDR1 MDHEN and CDR2 SYDVKM come from the germline V gene. The V and J ends lost 3 bases and 0 bases, in that order; junction bases with no gene match: 5. This CDR3 has 16 amino acids. CDR3 in amino acids: CASSFQSGNSYNEQFF. In DNA, the CDR3 is TGTGCCAGCAGTTTCCAGAGCGGGAACTCCTACAATGAGCAGTTCTTC.

The chain joins TRBV24-1 to TRBJ1-5; the match to TRBD1 covers 10 bases. CDR1 KGHDR and CDR2 SFDVKD come from the germline V gene. The CDR3 is 16 amino acids. The V gene end was trimmed by 2 bases and the J gene end by 6 bases; junction bases not matched to a gene: 6. CDR3 loop: CATSDSRQGAFQPQHF. In nucleotides, the CDR3 is TGTGCCACCAGTGATTCACGACAGGGGGCGTTTCAGCCCCAGCATTTT.

The genes are TRBV3-1 (or the pseudogene TRBV3-2) and TRBJ2-6, with D perhaps TRBD2 (6 bases). Trimming shortened V by 1 base and J by 2 bases, and 12 bases separated the two germline ends. The CDR3 runs 17 residues. The V gene's germline CDR1 is LGHDT and CDR2 YNNKEL (reference sequence). CDR3 loop: CASSQGFGGTGANVLTF. As DNA, the CDR3 is TGTGCCAGCAGCCAAGGGTTCGGGGGAACTGGGGCCAACGTCCTGACTTTC.

The chain has TRBV11-2 and TRBJ2-3, with TRBD1 as a possible D gene (6 bases). V was shortened by 7 bases and J by 4 bases, with 18 bases between the two germline ends. This CDR3 comprises 15 residues. Germline V gene lookup returns CDR1 SGHAT and CDR2 FQNNGV. The CDR3 DNA follows: TGTGCCAGCACCGACCGTGGTTGGGGGCCAGATACGCAGTATTTT. Translated, it gives CASTDRGWGPDTQYF.

DNA for the CDR3: TGTGCCAGCAGCGAAGTCCTGGGCGGGGGCCCATTCAATGAGCAGTTCTTC. Translation gives CASSEVLGGGPFNEQFF. The chain has TRBV7-9 and TRBJ2-1, with a tentative D call TRBD2 (7 bases). The germline V gene encodes CDR1 SEHNR and CDR2 FQNEAQ (reference sequence). The V end was cut by 5 bases, the J end by 6 bases, with 23 bases between. CDR3 length: 17 residues.

The chain recombines TRBV6-1 with TRBJ2-3; D perhaps matches TRBD2 (5 bases). The CDR3 contains 14 residues. The germline V gene encodes CDR1 MNHNS and CDR2 SASEGT. V was pared by 2 bases and J by 1 base, with 7 bases between. The CDR3 region has the DNA TGTGCCAGCAGTGAAAGCGGACGCACAGATACGCAGTATTTT. It yields the protein CASSESGRTDTQYF.

The rearrangement joins TRBV28 to TRBJ1-5; D might be TRBD1 (6 bases). CDR1 MDHEN and CDR2 SYDVKM come from the germline V gene. The V end was cut by 5 bases, the J end by 4 bases, with 12 bases between. CDR3 length equals 14 residues. The chain's CDR3 is CASSLDRKNQPQHF. DNA for the CDR3: TGTGCCAGCAGTCTGGACAGAAAGAATCAGCCCCAGCATTTT. Drawing the rest from reference TRBV28 and TRBJ1-5, the complete variable domain is DVKVTQSSRYLVKRTGEKVFLECVQDMDHENMFWYRQDPGLGLRLIYFSYDVKMKEKGDIPEGYSVSREKKERFSLILESASTNQTSMYLCASSLDRKNQPQHFGDGTRLSIL.

This chain uses TRBV19 with TRBJ2-1, with TRBD2 as a possible D gene (6 bases). V gave up 6 bases and J gave up 8 bases, with 14 bases separating them. The germline V gene has CDR1 LNHDA and CDR2 SQIVND (reference sequence). The CDR3 covers 13 residues. CDR3 coding DNA: TGTGCCAGTAGGCGACTAGGGACCGATGAGCAGTTCTTC. Translation: CASRRLGTDEQFF.

Written as DNA, the CDR3 is TGCAGCGTTGAAGATCGTGACAGGGGCTCCTACGAGCAGTACTTC. Protein product: CSVEDRDRGSYEQYF. The chain has TRBV29-1 and TRBJ2-7; 8 bases map to TRBD1. The CDR3 totals 15 residues. Germline V gene lookup returns CDR1 SQVTM and CDR2 ANQGSEA. J gave up 0 bases and V 0 bases, and 4 bases lay outside the gene matches.

The rearrangement links TRBV28 to TRBJ2-7, with TRBD2 matching 7 bases. V was clipped by 2 bases and J by 7 bases; unmatched bases: 8. CDR3 length equals 14 residues. CDR1 and CDR2 from the germline V gene are MDHEN and SYDVKM. CDR3 residues: CASSLGGRAKEQYF. The CDR3 nucleotides read TGTGCCAGCAGTTTAGGAGGGAGGGCTAAAGAGCAGTACTTC.

This chain uses TRBV5-1 with TRBJ2-1, with D maybe TRBD2 (5 bases). The CDR3 length is 16 residues. Germline CDR1 and CDR2: SGHRS and YFSETQ. The V end lost 2 bases, the J end lost 0 bases, and 12 bases lay between the germline ends. The CDR3 coding sequence is TGCGCCAGCAGCTTAGGGCGGGCCTCCTCCTACAATGAGCAGTTCTTC. Its translation: CASSLGRASSYNEQFF.

The rearrangement joins TRBV28 to TRBJ2-2; 8 positions agree with TRBD1. CDR1 and CDR2 from the germline V gene are MDHEN and SYDVKM. The CDR3 runs to 15 residues. V was clipped by 3 bases and J by 4 bases; unmatched bases: 4. CDR3 sequence: CASSLPGQVTGELFF. The DNA of the CDR3 is TGTGCCAGCAGTTTGCCGGGACAGGTCACCGGGGAGCTGTTTTTT.

This chain connects TRBV7-8 to TRBJ1-5, with 9 bases matching TRBD1. The CDR3 loop spans 17 amino acids. CDR1 and CDR2 from the germline V gene are SGHVS and FQNEAQ. The J segment lost 0 bases and the V segment lost 1 base, leaving 4 bases of the junction unmatched. CDR3 sequence: CASSLDRGRYSNQPQHF. The CDR3 DNA reads as TGTGCCAGCAGCTTAGACAGGGGGCGATATAGCAATCAGCCCCAGCATTTT.